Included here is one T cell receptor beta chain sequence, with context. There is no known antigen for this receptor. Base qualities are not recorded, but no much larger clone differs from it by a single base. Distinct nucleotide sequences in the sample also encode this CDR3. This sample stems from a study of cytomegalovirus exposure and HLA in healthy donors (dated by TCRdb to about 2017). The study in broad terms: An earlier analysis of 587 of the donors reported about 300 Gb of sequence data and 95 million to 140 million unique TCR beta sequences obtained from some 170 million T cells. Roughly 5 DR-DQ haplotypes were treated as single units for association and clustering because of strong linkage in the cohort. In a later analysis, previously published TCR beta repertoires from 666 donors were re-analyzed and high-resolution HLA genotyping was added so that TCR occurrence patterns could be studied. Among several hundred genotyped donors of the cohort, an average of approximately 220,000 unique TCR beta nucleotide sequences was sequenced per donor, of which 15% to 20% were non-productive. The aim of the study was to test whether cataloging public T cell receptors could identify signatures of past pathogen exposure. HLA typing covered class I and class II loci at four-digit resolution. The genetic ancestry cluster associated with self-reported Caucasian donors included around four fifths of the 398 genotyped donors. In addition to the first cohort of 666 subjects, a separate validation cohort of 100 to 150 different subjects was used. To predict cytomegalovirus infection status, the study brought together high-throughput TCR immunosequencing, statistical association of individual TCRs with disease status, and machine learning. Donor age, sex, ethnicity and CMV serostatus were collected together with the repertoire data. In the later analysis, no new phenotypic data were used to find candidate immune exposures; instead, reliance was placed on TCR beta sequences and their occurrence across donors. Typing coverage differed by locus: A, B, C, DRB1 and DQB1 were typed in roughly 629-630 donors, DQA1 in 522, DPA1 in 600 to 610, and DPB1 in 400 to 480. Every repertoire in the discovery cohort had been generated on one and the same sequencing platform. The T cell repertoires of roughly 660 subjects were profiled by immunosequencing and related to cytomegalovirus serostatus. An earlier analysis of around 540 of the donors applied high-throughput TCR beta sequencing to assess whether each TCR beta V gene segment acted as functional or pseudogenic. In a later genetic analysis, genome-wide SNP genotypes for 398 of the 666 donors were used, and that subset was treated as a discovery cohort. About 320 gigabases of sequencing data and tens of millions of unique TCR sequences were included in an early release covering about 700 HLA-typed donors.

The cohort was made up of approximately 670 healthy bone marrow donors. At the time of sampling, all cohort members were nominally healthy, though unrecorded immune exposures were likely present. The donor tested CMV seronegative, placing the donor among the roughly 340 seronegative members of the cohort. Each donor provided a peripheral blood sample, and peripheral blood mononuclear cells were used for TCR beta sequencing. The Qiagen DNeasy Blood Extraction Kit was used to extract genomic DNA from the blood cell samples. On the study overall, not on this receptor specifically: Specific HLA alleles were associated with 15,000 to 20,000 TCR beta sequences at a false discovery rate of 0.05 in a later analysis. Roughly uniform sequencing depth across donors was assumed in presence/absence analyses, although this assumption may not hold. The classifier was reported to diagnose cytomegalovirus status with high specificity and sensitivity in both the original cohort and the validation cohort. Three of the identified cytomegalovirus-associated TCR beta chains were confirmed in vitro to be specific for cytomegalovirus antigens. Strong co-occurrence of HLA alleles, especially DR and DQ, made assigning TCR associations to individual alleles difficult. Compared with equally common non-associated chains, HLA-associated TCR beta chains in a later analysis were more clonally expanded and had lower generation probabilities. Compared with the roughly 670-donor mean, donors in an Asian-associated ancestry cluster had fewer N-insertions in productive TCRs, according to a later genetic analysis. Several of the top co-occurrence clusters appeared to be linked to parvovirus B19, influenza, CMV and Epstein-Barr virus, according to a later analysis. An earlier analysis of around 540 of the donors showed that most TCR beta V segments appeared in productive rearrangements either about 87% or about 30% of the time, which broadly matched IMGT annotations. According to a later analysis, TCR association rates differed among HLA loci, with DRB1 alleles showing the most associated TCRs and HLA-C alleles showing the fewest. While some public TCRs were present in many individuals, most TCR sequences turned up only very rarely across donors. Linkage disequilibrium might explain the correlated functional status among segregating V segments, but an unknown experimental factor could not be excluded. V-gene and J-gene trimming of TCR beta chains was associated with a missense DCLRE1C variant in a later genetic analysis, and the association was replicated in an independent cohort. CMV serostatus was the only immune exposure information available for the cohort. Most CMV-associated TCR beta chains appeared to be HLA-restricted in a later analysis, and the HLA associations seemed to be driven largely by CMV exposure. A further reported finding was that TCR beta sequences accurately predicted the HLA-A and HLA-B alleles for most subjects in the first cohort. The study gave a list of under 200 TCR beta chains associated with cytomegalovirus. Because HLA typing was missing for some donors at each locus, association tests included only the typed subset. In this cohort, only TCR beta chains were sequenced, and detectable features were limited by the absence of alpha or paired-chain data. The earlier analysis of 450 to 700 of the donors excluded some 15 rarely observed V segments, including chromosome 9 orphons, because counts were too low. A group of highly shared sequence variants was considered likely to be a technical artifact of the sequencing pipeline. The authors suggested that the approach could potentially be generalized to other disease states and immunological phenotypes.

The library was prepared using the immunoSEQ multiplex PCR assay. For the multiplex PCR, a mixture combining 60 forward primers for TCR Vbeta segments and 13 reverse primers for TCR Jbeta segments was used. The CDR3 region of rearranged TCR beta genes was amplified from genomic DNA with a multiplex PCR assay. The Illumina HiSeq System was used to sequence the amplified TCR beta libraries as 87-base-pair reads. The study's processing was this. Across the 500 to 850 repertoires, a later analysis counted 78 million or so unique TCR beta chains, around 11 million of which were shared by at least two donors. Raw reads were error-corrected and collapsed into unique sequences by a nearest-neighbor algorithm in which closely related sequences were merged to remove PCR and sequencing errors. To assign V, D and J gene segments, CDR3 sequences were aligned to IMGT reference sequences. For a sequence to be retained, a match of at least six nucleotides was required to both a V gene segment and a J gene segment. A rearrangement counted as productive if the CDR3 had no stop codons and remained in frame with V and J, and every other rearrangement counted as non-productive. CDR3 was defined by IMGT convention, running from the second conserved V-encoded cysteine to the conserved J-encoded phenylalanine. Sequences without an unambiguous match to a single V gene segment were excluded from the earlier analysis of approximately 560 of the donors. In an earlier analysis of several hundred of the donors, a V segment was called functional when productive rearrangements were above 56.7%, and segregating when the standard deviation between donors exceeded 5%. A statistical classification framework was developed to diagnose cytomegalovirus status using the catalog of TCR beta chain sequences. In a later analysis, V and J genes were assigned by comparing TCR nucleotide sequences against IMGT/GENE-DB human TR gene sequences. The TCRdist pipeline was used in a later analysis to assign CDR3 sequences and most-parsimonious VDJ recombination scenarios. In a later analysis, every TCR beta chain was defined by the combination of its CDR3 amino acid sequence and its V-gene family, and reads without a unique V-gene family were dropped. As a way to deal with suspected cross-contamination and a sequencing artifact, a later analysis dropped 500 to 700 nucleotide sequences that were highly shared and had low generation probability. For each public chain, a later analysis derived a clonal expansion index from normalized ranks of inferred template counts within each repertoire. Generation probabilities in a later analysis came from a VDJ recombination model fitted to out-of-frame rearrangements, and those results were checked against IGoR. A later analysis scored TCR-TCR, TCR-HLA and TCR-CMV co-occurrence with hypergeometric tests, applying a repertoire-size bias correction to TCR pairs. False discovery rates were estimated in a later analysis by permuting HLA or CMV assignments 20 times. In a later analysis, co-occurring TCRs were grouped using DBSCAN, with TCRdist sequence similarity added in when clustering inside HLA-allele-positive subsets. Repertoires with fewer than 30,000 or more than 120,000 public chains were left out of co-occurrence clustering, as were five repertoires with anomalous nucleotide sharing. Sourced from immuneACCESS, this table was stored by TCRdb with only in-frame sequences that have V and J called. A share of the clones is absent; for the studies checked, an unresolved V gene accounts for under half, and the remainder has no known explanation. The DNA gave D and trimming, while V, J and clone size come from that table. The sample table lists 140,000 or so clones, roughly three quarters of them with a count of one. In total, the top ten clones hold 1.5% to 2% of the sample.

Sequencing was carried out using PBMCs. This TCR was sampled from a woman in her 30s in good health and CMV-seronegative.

The CDR3 region has the sequence CASSFAGGTDTQYF. The nucleotide sequence reads as follows: TGCGCCAGCAGCTTTGCCGGGGGCACAGATACGCAGTATTTT. Rearrangement joined TRBV5-1 to TRBJ2-3, and possibly TRBD2, on 5 matching bases. The germline ends are 8 bases apart after V is trimmed by 2 bases and J by 1 base. The CDR3 starts with the cysteine, ends with the phenylalanine, and has 14 residues. Only the CDR3 region is kept as DNA, spanning 42 bases read in frame from base 1. According to the germline V gene, CDR1 reads SGHRS and CDR2 reads YFSETQ. Reference TRBV5-1 and TRBJ2-3 genes cover what lies past the CDR3, so the full variable domain is KAGVTQTPRYLIKTRGQQVTLSCSPISGHRSVSWYQQTPGQGLQFLFEYFSETQRNKGNFPGRFSGRQFSNSRSEMNVSTLELGDSALYLCASSFAGGTDTQYFGPGTRLTVL.